This record looks at one TCR beta chain sequence and its context. The method was immunoSEQ multiplex PCR; TCRdb's version includes in-frame clones alone and lacks a portion of them. The data contain about 80,000 clones, 89% of them singletons. This sample is part of a study of control samples from healthy donors and cancer patients. Looked up from germline, CDR1 is MDHEN and CDR2 is SYDVKM. Between the trimmed V and J ends, which lost 9 bases and 5 bases, there was a span of 10 bases. This CDR3 region has 11 residues. This sequence originates from a man between 50 and 59 years old in good health. Sequenced input: blood. This chain connects TRBV28 to TRBJ1-2; maybe TRBD1 (5 bases). The CDR3 region is CASDSFYGYTF. CDR3 coding DNA: TGTGCCAGTGACAGTTTTTATGGCTACACCTTC.